This passage covers 19 T cell receptor beta chains from one sample sequenced in a study of lymphopenia after photon versus proton radiotherapy. The data were produced by immunoSEQ multiplex PCR, yet TCRdb's version contains in-frame clones alone and is incomplete. In the table there are 150,000 or so clones, 88% of which are singletons. The starting material was peripheral blood, obtained from a patient treated with photon-based radiotherapy. The receptors were sampled from a man in his forties or fifties with gastric cancer.

The genes are TRBV4-3 and TRBJ2-2; D is possibly TRBD1 (5 bases). Germline V gene sequence: CDR1 LGHNA, CDR2 YSLEER. This CDR3 is 13 amino acids long. Trimming shortened V by 4 bases and J by 4 bases, and 7 bases separated the two germline ends. The CDR3 region is CASSPGLTGELFF. Written as DNA, the CDR3 is TGCGCCAGCAGCCCAGGGCTCACCGGGGAGCTGTTTTTT.

The V call is TRBV11-2, the J call TRBJ2-3, with D possibly matching TRBD2 (5 bases). Trimming took 6 bases from V and 4 from J, leaving 17 bases between them. Germline V CDR1 and CDR2: SGHAT, FQNNGV. This CDR3 is built from 15 residues. The CDR3 reads CASSTLTRGADTQYF. As DNA, the CDR3 is TGTGCCAGCAGTACCCTTACACGGGGAGCAGATACGCAGTATTTT.

This clone has only one observation. The chain couples TRBV7-2 to TRBJ1-1, with D unclear. V lost 3 bases to trimming and J lost 4 bases, with 12 bases between them. Germline CDR1 and CDR2: SGHTA and FQGNSA. CDR3 length equals 14 residues. The CDR3 region is CASSFLGWSTEAFF. The CDR3 bases are TGTGCCAGCAGCTTCCTAGGGTGGAGCACTGAAGCTTTCTTT.

The chain has TRBV7-2 and TRBJ1-1; D gene uncertain. The ends were cut back, 5 bases at V and 7 bases at J, with 14 bases in the middle. Per the germline V gene, CDR1 is SGHTA and CDR2 is FQGNSA. This CDR3 has 13 residues. CDR3 sequence reads: CASSPFGGREAFF. The CDR3 bases are TGTGCCAGCAGCCCGTTTGGAGGACGTGAAGCTTTCTTT.

The chain joins TRBV11-1 to TRBJ1-2, with a possible D match to TRBD1 (5 bases). From germline, CDR1 is SGHAT and CDR2 FQDESV (reference sequence). Trimming left V 4 bases short and J 4 bases short, with 7 bases between. This CDR3 has 12 residues. The CDR3 DNA reads TGTGCCAGCAGCTATGACAGCTATGGCTACACCTTC. Translation gives CASSYDSYGYTF. Filled out from reference TRBV11-1 and TRBJ1-2, the complete variable domain reads EAEVAQSPRYKITEKSQAVAFWCDPISGHATLYWYRQILGQGPELLVQFQDESVVDDSQLPKDRFSAERLKGVDSTLKIQPAELGDSAMYLCASSYDSYGYTFGSGTRLTVV.

The gene calls are TRBV4-1 and TRBJ2-1; the D gene is possibly TRBD2 (6 bases). Between the trimmed V and J ends, which lost 1 base and 0 bases, there was a span of 13 bases. The CDR3 covers 17 residues. The germline CDR1 and CDR2 sequences are MGHRA and YSYEKL. The CDR3 region has the DNA TGCGCCAGCAGCCAAGCGGGAGCGGGCCACTCCTACAATGAGCAGTTCTTC. As protein: CASSQAGAGHSYNEQFF.

Regarding this clone: The sample holds other DNA sequences that translate to the same CDR3. The chain joins TRBV9 to TRBJ1-1; D possibly corresponds to TRBD1 (6 bases). Germline CDR1 is SGDLS and CDR2 is YYNGEE. Trimming left V 0 bases short and J 1 base short, with 10 bases between. This CDR3 has 15 residues. In nucleotides, the CDR3 is TGTGCCAGCAGCGTAGGCGTCAGGGGGAACACTGAAGCTTTCTTT. It translates to CASSVGVRGNTEAFF.

The chain combines TRBV19 with TRBJ1-1; D perhaps matches TRBD1 (5 bases). The CDR3 extends over 13 amino acids. The V and J ends lost 3 bases and 4 bases respectively, with 9 bases between them. Per germline, CDR1 LNHDA and CDR2 SQIVND (reference sequence). CDR3 nucleotide sequence: TGTGCCAGTAGTATTCAGGGAGGCACTGAAGCTTTCTTT. Translating gives CASSIQGGTEAFF.

This sequence joins TRBV10-3 and TRBJ2-7, with 9 bases fitting TRBD2. The length of the CDR3 is 15 residues. Trimming took 5 bases from V and 2 from J; bases not matched to a gene: 7. Germline V gives CDR1 ENHRY, CDR2 SYGVKD. The CDR3 here is CAISPSGGRAYEQYF. The CDR3 DNA reads as TGTGCCATCAGTCCCTCCGGCGGGAGGGCCTACGAGCAGTACTTC.

This chain connects TRBV4-3 to TRBJ2-7, with 10 nucleotides matching TRBD1. In germline, CDR1 is LGHNA, CDR2 YSLEER. The length of the CDR3 is 16 residues. The J segment lost 5 bases and the V segment lost 1 base, leaving 8 bases of the junction unmatched. The CDR3 nucleotides read TGCGCCAGCAGCCAAGCAAGGGACAGGGGTTCCCACGAGCAGTACTTC. Translation gives CASSQARDRGSHEQYF.

J is TRBJ1-4 and V is TRBV6-5; 8 bases are shared with TRBD1. V lost 3 bases to trimming and J lost 2 bases; unmatched junction nucleotides: 5. The germline CDR1 and CDR2 sequences are MNHEY and SVGAGI. This CDR3 has 16 residues. CDR3 nucleotides: TGTGCCAGCAGTTATGACAGGGGAGGCACTAATGAAAAACTGTTTTTT. This encodes CASSYDRGGTNEKLFF.

The chain joins TRBV6-1 to TRBJ2-7; 10 bases agree with TRBD1. Trimming took 4 bases from V and 7 from J; bases not matched to a gene: 7. Germline assignment: CDR1 MNHNS and CDR2 SASEGT. The CDR3 extends over 14 amino acids. The chain's CDR3 is CASSVGDRGEEQYF. The CDR3 region has the DNA TGTGCCAGCAGTGTAGGGGACAGGGGTGAAGAGCAGTACTTC.

V is TRBV21-1 and J is TRBJ2-7. TRBV21-1 is marked as a pseudogene. The CDR3 is 14 residues long. As DNA, the CDR3 is TGTGCCAGCAGCAAAAGGGGACCTTGGGCGGCGCAGTACTTC. It is translated as CASSKRGPWAAQYF.

The chain combines TRBV6-5 with TRBJ2-5, with 11 bases aligning to TRBD2. This CDR3 spans 14 amino acids. The junction had 2 bases not matched to a gene; V was cut back by 6 bases and J by 2 bases. Germline V gives CDR1 MNHEY, CDR2 SVGAGI. The CDR3 DNA reads as TGTGCCAGCAGCCTAGCGGGAGGTCAAGAGACCCAGTACTTC. Translation: CASSLAGGQETQYF.

This clone has just one count. This chain joins TRBV5-1 and TRBJ1-1; 7 positions match TRBD1. The CDR3 consists of 16 residues. V dropped 0 bases and J dropped 7; count of bases not matched to a gene: 12. The germline CDR1 and CDR2 sequences are SGHRS and YFSETQ. The CDR3 loop reads CASSLEGQSPSDEAFF. CDR3 sequence (DNA): TGCGCCAGCAGCTTGGAGGGACAGTCTCCTTCGGATGAAGCTTTCTTT.

This chain connects TRBV28 to TRBJ1-2; 9 bases fit TRBD1. The CDR3 extends over 13 amino acids. V shed 6 bases and J 7 bases; nucleotides not matched to a gene: 6. In germline, CDR1 is MDHEN, CDR2 SYDVKM. The CDR3 DNA reads as TGTGCCAGCAGCCCCGCGACAGGGGGTGGCTACACCTTC. The encoded protein is CASSPATGGGYTF.

V is TRBV15 and J is TRBJ1-4; D is unresolved. This CDR3 is 13 amino acids long. The V end lost 0 bases, the J end lost 8 bases, and 7 bases lay between the germline ends. CDR1 is LNHNV, CDR2 YYDKDF, per germline (reference sequence). The CDR3 protein is CATSRDSWEKLFF. CDR3 sequence (DNA): TGTGCCACCAGCAGAGATTCTTGGGAAAAACTGTTTTTT.

This clone was seen a single time. The V call is TRBV5-6, the J call TRBJ1-4, with D perhaps TRBD1 (5 bases). The CDR3 sequence is 16 residues long. Germline CDR1 reads SGHDT; CDR2 reads YYEEEE. The V end lost 4 bases, the J end lost 8 bases, and 21 bases lay between the germline ends. The CDR3 loop reads CASSTPRQIEREKLFF. The DNA for the CDR3 is TGTGCCAGCAGCACACCTCGACAGATTGAGCGCGAAAAACTGTTTTTT.

The CDR3 nucleotides are TGTGCCTGGAGTGTACTACTGATGGGTGAGCAGTACTTC. Its protein is CAWSVLLMGEQYF. The J gene is TRBJ2-7, the V gene TRBV30; D call uncertain. Germline CDR1 and CDR2: GTSNPN and SVGIG (reference sequence). The germline V and J ends were trimmed by 0 bases and 7 bases, with 13 bases remaining between them. This CDR3 has 13 amino acids. Filled out from reference TRBV30 and TRBJ2-7, the complete variable domain reads SQTIHQWPATLVQPVGSPLSLECTVEGTSNPNLYWYRQAAGRGLQLLFYSVGIGQISSEVPQNLSASRPQDRQFILSSKKLLLSDSGFYLCAWSVLLMGEQYFGPGTRLTVT.